This record looks at one TCR beta chain sequence and its context. The entry originates in a study of T cell repertoires in cytomegalovirus infection. Study information: Both CMV infection and a matching HLA type were indicated by public TCR beta signatures.

V was clipped by 0 bases and J by 3 bases; unmatched bases: 5. The germline CDR1 and CDR2 sequences are SQVTM and ANQGSEA. The CDR3 covers 14 residues. MiXCR, run by TCRdb on the reads, gives a single entry per CDR3 protein. This repertoire shows 90,000 to 120,000 distinct CDR3 sequences, 20% to 25% found once; its top ten account for around 42%. The chain recombines TRBV29-1 with TRBJ2-7; 7 bases are a match to TRBD2. The clonotype comes from a human donor in good health (CMV status not recorded). Some clones in this sample may be carry-over from other donors' samples. Material for sequencing was CD8+ T cells from PBMCs. The CDR3 nucleotides are TGCAGCGTTGAAGAAGGGAGGGAGGGCTACGAGCAGTACTTC. This encodes CSVEEGREGYEQYF.